This TCR beta chain emerged from a study of T cell repertoires in cytomegalovirus infection. Overall study: A matching HLA type, together with CMV infection, was signaled by public TCR beta signatures.

V shed 1 base and J 4 bases; nucleotides not matched to a gene: 3. The CDR3 sequence is 17 residues long. Germline V gene lookup returns CDR1 SEHNR and CDR2 FQNEAQ (reference sequence). Study-wide results and caveats: Predominance within the ex vivo response was attributable to HLA-C-restricted CMV-specific TCR beta clonotypes.

MiXCR, run by TCRdb on the reads, gives a single entry per CDR3 protein. The data contain about 530,000 distinct CDR3 sequences, about 25% of them singletons. This clonotype was counted a few times. The target antigen is unknown. The TCR was taken from a human donor in good health (CMV status not recorded). Some clones in this sample may be carry-over from other donors' samples. This chain connects TRBV7-9 to TRBJ2-1; 14 bases match TRBD2. The specimen sequenced was PBMCs. CDR3 residues: CASSLGGLAGEYNEQFF. CDR3 DNA sequence: TGTGCCAGCAGCTTAGGGGGACTAGCGGGAGAGTACAATGAGCAGTTCTTC.